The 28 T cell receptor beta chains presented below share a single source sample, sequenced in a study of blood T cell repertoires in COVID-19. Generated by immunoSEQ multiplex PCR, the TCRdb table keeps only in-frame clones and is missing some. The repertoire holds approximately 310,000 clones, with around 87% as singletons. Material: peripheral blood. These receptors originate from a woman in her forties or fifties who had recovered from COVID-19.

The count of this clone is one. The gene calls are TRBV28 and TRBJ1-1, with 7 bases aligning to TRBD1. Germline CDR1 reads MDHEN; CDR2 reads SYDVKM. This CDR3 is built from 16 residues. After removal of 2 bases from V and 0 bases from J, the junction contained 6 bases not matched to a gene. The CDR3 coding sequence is TGTGCCAGCAGTTTAGAGAGGGGGCGGGTGAACACTGAAGCTTTCTTT. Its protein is CASSLERGRVNTEAFF.

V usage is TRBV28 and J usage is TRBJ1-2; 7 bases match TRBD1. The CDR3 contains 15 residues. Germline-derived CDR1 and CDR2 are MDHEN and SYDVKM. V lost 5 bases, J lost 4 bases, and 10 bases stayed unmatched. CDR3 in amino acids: CASSPPGQWGYGYTF. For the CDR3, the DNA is TGTGCCAGCAGTCCCCCGGGACAGTGGGGCTATGGCTACACCTTC.

CDR3 sequence reads: CASSLDRYEEEYF. The CDR3 DNA sequence: TGTGCCAGCAGTTTAGACAGGTATGAGGAGGAGTACTTC. The gene calls are TRBV28 and TRBJ2-7; a weak D match, TRBD1 (6 bases). Trimming pared 2 bases from V and 11 bases from J, leaving 16 bases between. CDR3 size: 13 residues. Germline-derived CDR1 and CDR2 are MDHEN and SYDVKM. Full variable domain (outside the CDR3, taken from reference TRBV28 and TRBJ2-7): DVKVTQSSRYLVKRTGEKVFLECVQDMDHENMFWYRQDPGLGLRLIYFSYDVKMKEKGDIPEGYSVSREKKERFSLILESASTNQTSMYLCASSLDRYEEEYFGPGTRLTVT.

CDR3 DNA sequence: TGTGCCAGCAGCTTGGTGGGGCTAGCGGGAGGTTCACGAGATACGCAGTATTTT. Translated, it gives CASSLVGLAGGSRDTQYF. The gene calls are TRBV5-6 and TRBJ2-3, with 11 bases matching TRBD2. Germline loops: CDR1 SGHDT, CDR2 YYEEEE. The CDR3 totals 18 residues. Trimming removed 0 bases from V and 5 bases from J; junction bases left unmatched: 11.

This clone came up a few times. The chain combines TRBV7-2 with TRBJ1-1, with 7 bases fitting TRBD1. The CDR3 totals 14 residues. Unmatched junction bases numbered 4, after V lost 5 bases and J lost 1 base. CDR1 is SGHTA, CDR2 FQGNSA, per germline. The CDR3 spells CASSPGTANTEAFF. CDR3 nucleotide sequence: TGTGCCAGCAGCCCCGGGACAGCGAACACTGAAGCTTTCTTT.

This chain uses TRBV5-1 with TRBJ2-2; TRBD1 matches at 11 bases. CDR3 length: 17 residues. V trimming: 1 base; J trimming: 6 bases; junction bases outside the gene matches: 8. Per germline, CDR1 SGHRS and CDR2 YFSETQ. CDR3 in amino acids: CASSLIRTGGSPGELFF. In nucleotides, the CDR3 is TGCGCCAGCAGCTTGATAAGGACAGGGGGCTCTCCCGGGGAGCTGTTTTTT. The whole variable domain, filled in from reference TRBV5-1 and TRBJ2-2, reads KAGVTQTPRYLIKTRGQQVTLSCSPISGHRSVSWYQQTPGQGLQFLFEYFSETQRNKGNFPGRFSGRQFSNSRSEMNVSTLELGDSALYLCASSLIRTGGSPGELFFGEGSRLTVL.

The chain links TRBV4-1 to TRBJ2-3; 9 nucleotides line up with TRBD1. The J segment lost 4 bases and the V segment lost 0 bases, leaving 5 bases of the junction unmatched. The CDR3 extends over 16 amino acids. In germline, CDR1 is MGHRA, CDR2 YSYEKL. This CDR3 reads CASSQEPTGGADTQYF. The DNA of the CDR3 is TGCGCCAGCAGCCAAGAGCCCACAGGGGGCGCAGATACGCAGTATTTT.

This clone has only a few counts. This CDR3 reads CASSDRQVSYGYTF. The CDR3 DNA is TGTGCCAGCAGTGATCGACAGGTTTCCTATGGCTACACCTTC. V usage is TRBV25-1 and J usage is TRBJ1-2; possible D gene TRBD1, 6 bases. The CDR3 extends over 14 amino acids. Germline loops: CDR1 MGHDK, CDR2 SYGVNS. V was trimmed by 3 bases and J by 4 bases, leaving 12 bases between them.

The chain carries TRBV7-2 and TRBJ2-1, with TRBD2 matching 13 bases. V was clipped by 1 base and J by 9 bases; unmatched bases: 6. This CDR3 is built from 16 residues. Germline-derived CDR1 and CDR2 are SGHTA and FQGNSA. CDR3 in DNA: TGTGCCAGCAGCTTAGTCACTAGCGGGGGGGCGTCTGAGCAGTTCTTC. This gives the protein CASSLVTSGGASEQFF.

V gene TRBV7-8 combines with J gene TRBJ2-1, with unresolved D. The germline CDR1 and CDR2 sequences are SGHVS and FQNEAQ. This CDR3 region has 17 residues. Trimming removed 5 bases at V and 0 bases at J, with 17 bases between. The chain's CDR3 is CASSAGSLRSSYNEQFF. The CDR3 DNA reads TGTGCCAGCAGCGCCGGTTCCTTGAGGAGCTCCTACAATGAGCAGTTCTTC.

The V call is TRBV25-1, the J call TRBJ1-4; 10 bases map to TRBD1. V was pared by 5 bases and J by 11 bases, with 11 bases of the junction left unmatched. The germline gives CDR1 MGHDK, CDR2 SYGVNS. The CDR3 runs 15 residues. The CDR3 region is CASSLRTGGTEKLFF. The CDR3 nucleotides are TGTGCCAGCAGTCTCCGGACAGGGGGGACGGAGAAACTGTTTTTT.

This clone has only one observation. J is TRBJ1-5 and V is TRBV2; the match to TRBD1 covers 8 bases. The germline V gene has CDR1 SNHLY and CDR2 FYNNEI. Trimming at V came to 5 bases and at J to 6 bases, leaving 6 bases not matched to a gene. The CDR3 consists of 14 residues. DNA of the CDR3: TGTGCCAGCAGTCTGGACAGGGTTGTTCAGCCCCAGCATTTT. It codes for CASSLDRVVQPQHF.

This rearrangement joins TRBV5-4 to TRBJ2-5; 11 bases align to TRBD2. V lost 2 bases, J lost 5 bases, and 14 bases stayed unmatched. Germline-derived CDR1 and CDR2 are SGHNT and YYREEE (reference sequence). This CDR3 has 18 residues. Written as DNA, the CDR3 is TGTGCCAGCAGCTTCGGTAGCGGGAGGGCCTTAACAAGGGAGACCCAGTACTTC. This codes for CASSFGSGRALTRETQYF.

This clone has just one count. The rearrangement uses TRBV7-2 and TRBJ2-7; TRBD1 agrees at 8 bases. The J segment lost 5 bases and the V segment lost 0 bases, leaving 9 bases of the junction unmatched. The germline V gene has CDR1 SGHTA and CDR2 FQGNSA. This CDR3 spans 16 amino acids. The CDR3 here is CASSLAGQGRANEQYF. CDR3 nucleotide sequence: TGTGCCAGCAGCTTAGCCGGACAGGGCAGGGCGAACGAGCAGTACTTC.

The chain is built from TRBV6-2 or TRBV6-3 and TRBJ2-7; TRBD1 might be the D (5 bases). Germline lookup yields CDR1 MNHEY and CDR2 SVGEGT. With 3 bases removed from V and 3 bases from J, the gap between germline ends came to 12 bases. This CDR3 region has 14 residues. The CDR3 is CASSYTQGYYEQYF. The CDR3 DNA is TGTGCCAGCAGTTATACCCAGGGTTACTACGAGCAGTACTTC.

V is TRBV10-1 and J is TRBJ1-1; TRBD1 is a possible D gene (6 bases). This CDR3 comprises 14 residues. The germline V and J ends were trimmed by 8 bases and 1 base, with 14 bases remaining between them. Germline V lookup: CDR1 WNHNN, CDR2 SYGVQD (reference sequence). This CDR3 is CASGDGQRNTEAFF. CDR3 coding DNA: TGCGCCAGCGGGGACGGACAGAGGAACACTGAAGCTTTCTTT.

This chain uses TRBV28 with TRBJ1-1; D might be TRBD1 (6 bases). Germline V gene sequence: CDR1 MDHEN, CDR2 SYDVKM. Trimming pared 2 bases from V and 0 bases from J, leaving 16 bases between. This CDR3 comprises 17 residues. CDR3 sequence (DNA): TGTGCCAGCAGTTTAGTGGGGGCTCTGGCCATGAACACTGAAGCTTTCTTT. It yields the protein CASSLVGALAMNTEAFF.

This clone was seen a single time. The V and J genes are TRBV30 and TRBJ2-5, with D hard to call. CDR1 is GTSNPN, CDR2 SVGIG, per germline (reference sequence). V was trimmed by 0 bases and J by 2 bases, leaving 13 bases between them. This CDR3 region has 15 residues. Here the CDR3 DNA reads TGTGCCTGGAGTGTATCGGCTACCAGGCAAGAGACCCAGTACTTC. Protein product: CAWSVSATRQETQYF.

The CDR3 DNA reads TGTGCCTGGAGGGAAGGACTAGCGCGATCAGATACGCAGTATTTT. As protein: CAWREGLARSDTQYF. The chain recombines TRBV30 with TRBJ2-3; TRBD2 matches 9 bases. V trimming: 3 bases; J trimming: 4 bases; junction bases outside the gene matches: 8. The CDR3 is 15 residues long. Germline V gene sequence: CDR1 GTSNPN, CDR2 SVGIG (reference sequence).

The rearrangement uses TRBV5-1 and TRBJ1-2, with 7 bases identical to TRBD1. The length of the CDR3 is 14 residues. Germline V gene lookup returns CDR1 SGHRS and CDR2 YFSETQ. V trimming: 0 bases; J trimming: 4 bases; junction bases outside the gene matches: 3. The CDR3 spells CASSLGRDSYGYTF. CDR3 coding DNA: TGCGCCAGCAGCTTGGGCCGGGACAGCTATGGCTACACCTTC.

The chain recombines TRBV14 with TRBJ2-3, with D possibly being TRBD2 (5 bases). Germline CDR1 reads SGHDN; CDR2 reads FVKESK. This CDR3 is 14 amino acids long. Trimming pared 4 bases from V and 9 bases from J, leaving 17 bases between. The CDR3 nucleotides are TGTGCCAGCAGCCTACGCGCGGGCCCAGGAACGCAGTATTTT. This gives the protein CASSLRAGPGTQYF.

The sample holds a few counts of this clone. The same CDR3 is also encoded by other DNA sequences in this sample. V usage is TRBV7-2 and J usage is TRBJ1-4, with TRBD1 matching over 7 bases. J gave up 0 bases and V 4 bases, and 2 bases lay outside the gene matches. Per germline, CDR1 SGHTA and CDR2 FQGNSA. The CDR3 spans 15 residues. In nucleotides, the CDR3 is TGTGCCAGCAGCTCTCAGGGGGCAACTAATGAAAAACTGTTTTTT. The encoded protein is CASSSQGATNEKLFF.

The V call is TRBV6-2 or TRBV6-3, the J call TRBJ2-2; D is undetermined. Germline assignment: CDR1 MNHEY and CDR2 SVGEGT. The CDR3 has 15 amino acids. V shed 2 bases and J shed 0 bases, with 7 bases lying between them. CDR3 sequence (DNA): TGTGCCAGCAGTTACCCACAACCGAACACCGGGGAGCTGTTTTTT. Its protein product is CASSYPQPNTGELFF.

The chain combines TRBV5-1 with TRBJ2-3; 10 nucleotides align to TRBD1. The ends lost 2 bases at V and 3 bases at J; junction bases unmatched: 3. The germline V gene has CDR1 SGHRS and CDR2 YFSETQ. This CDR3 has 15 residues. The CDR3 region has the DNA TGCGCCAGCAGCTTACCGGGACAGGGGACAGATACGCAGTATTTT. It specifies CASSLPGQGTDTQYF.

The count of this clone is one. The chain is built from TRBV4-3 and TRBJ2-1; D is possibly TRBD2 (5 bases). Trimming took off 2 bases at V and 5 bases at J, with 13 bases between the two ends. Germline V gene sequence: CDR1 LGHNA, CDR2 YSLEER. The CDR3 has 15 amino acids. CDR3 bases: TGCGCCAGCAGCCAACTCGCGAGGGCCCACAATGAGCAGTTCTTC. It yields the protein CASSQLARAHNEQFF.

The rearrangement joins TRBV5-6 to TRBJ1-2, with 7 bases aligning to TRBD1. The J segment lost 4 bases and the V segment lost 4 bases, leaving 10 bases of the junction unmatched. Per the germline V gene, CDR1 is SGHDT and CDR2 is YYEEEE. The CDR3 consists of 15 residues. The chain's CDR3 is CASSRDSNSFYGYTF. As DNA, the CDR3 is TGTGCCAGCAGCAGGGACAGCAATTCCTTCTATGGCTACACCTTC.

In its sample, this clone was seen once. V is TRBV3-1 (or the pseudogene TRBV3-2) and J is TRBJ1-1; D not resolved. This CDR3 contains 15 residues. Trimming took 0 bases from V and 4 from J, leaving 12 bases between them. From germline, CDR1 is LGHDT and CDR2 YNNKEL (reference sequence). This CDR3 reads CASSQDTTRPTEAFF. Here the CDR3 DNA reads TGTGCCAGCAGCCAAGATACAACCAGGCCCACTGAAGCTTTCTTT.

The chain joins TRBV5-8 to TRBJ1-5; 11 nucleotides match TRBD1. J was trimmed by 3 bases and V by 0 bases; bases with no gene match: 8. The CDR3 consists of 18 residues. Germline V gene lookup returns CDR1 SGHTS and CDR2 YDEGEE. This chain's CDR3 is CASSLAGGTGGNNQPQHF. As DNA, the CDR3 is TGTGCCAGCAGCTTGGCTGGTGGGACAGGGGGGAACAATCAGCCCCAGCATTTT.